This T cell receptor (beta chain) was identified during a study of blood T cells in healthy people across ages. Background on the study: There was about one barcoded beta molecule captured by template switching per two T cells.

This clonotype was seen more than once but under ten times. As yet, its antigen is unknown. Together with a sample-barcoded 5' primer, a J-beta primer mix was included in a second PCR lasting roughly 6 to 12 cycles. Each cDNA molecule received a tag from a template-switch adaptor that had 12 random nucleotides. TCRdb re-analysed the 5' RACE reads in MiXCR, keeping a single row per CDR3 protein. Of approximately 1,000,000 distinct CDR3 sequences listed, 30% to 40% are singletons. Overall study findings and caveats: Unsorted PBMCs blocked a conclusive comparison of naive and antigen-experienced cells.

The germline V gene has CDR1 MDHEN and CDR2 SYDVKM. This CDR3 region has 14 residues. The V end lost 6 bases, the J end lost 6 bases, and 17 bases lay between the germline ends. V and J are TRBV28 and TRBJ1-2; D possibly corresponds to TRBD1 (5 bases). Input material: blood. The sequence derives from a man between 18 and 29 years old in good health. The CDR3 nucleotides read TGTGCCAGCAGATTACTGAGAGGGGATCATGGCTACACCTTC. Its translation: CASRLLRGDHGYTF.